This paragraph covers one T cell receptor beta chain sequence. Its antigen is not known. The data stem from a study of beta chain features in type 1 diabetes. For the study at large: All samples together contributed 107,917,701 sorted cells for examination.

General observations from the study: Moderately but significantly shorter TCRB CDR3s were found in Type 1 diabetes patients in all four CD4+ subsets. PCR might favor shorter templates, but any such skew would affect patients and controls equally. Within patients, naive, central memory and Treg TCRB repertoires seemed more similar than within healthy donors.

Reverse transcription of all isolated RNA meant that expressed TCRB transcripts were sequenced. TCRdb's copy holds only in-frame clones and misses some; the assay was immunoSEQ multiplex PCR. The sample yields about 180,000 clones, less than 15% seen once. This CDR3 is built from 14 residues. Looked up from germline, CDR1 is KGHSH and CDR2 is LQKENI. V dropped 6 bases and J dropped 0 bases, with 8 bases sitting between them. The clonotype originates from a young woman in good health. The material sequenced was central memory CD4+ T cells from blood. The chain combines TRBV18 with TRBJ1-4; a possible D gene is TRBD1 (6 bases). In DNA, the CDR3 is TGTGCCAGCTCTCACAGGGCAACTAATGAAAAACTGTTTTTT. Protein: CASSHRATNEKLFF.